This T cell receptor (beta chain) stems from a study of T cell changes during pregnancy in multiple sclerosis. Method: immunoSEQ multiplex PCR; TCRdb's copy keeps in-frame clones and lacks some. Of roughly 40,000 clones in the sample, about 91% were seen once. In germline, CDR1 is MDHEN, CDR2 SYDVKM. Trimming removed 8 bases at V and 0 bases at J, with 8 bases between. The CDR3 length is 14 residues. The receptor was isolated from a female donor with multiple sclerosis, enrolled in a pregnancy study. The chain links TRBV28 to TRBJ1-6, with D maybe TRBD1 (5 bases). Sample: CD8+ T cells from peripheral blood mononuclear cells, taken before pregnancy. CDR3 coding DNA: TGTGCCAGCGTAGGGGACTCCTATAATTCACCCCTCCACTTT. It codes for CASVGDSYNSPLHF. Filled out from reference TRBV28 and TRBJ1-6, the complete variable domain reads DVKVTQSSRYLVKRTGEKVFLECVQDMDHENMFWYRQDPGLGLRLIYFSYDVKMKEKGDIPEGYSVSREKKERFSLILESASTNQTSMYLCASVGDSYNSPLHFGNGTRLTVT.